This TCR beta chain is from a study of blood T cell repertoires in COVID-19. Sequenced by immunoSEQ multiplex PCR; TCRdb stores in-frame clones only, minus some. The table includes around 250,000 clones, around 83% detected once. There are 15 residues in the CDR3. V lost 5 bases, J lost 2 bases, and 6 bases stayed unmatched. The germline V gene has CDR1 MNHEY and CDR2 SMNVEV (reference sequence). This clone showed up just a few times. The V call is TRBV27, the J call TRBJ1-5; TRBD1 matches at 7 bases. This TCR was recovered from a young man who had recovered from COVID-19. The sequencing input was peripheral blood. The CDR3 nucleotides read TGTGCCAGCAGTCCAACGCAGGGGGGCAATCAGCCCCAGCATTTT. This gives the protein CASSPTQGGNQPQHF.